Following are 22 T cell receptor beta chains from one sample sequenced in a study of blood T cell repertoires in COVID-19. Method: immunoSEQ multiplex PCR; TCRdb's copy keeps in-frame clones and lacks some. The sample includes 95,000 to 150,000 clones, around 87% seen only once; the top ten take almost 30%. The sample taken for sequencing was peripheral blood. Receptors were obtained from a woman in her 70s with acute or convalescent COVID-19.

V is TRBV7-8 and J is TRBJ2-3; D is undetermined. Trimming took 1 base from V and 2 from J, leaving 7 bases between them. Germline V gene sequence: CDR1 SGHVS, CDR2 FQNEAQ. The CDR3 contains 14 residues. The DNA of the CDR3 is TGTGCCAGCAGCTTAGACTATCTCACAGATACGCAGTATTTT. It codes for CASSLDYLTDTQYF.

The rearrangement links TRBV28 to TRBJ1-5; TRBD1 might be the D (5 bases). The germline V and J ends were trimmed by 2 bases and 7 bases, with 6 bases remaining between them. The CDR3 is 12 amino acids. Germline V lookup: CDR1 MDHEN, CDR2 SYDVKM. This CDR3 is CASSLGGQPQHF. The CDR3 nucleotides are TGTGCCAGCAGTTTAGGGGGGCAGCCCCAGCATTTT. Variable domain in full (rest from reference TRBV28 and TRBJ1-5): DVKVTQSSRYLVKRTGEKVFLECVQDMDHENMFWYRQDPGLGLRLIYFSYDVKMKEKGDIPEGYSVSREKKERFSLILESASTNQTSMYLCASSLGGQPQHFGDGTRLSIL.

The chain employs TRBV9 and TRBJ2-5; D is perhaps TRBD2 (5 bases). Trimming took 2 bases from V and 5 from J, leaving 19 bases between them. Per the germline V gene, CDR1 is SGDLS and CDR2 is YYNGEE. The CDR3 length is 16 residues. This CDR3 is CASSVAGGSYAETQYF. For the CDR3, the DNA is TGTGCCAGCAGCGTCGCCGGCGGGTCCTACGCGGAGACCCAGTACTTC.

J is TRBJ1-1 and V is TRBV11-3; unclear D gene. The CDR3 extends over 14 amino acids. From germline, CDR1 is SGHNT and CDR2 YENEEA. V was trimmed by 5 bases and J by 0 bases, leaving 10 bases between them. This CDR3 reads CASSLSGVNTEAFF. Written as DNA, the CDR3 is TGTGCCAGCAGCCTATCTGGAGTGAACACTGAAGCTTTCTTT.

This clone came up once. V and J are TRBV11-2 and TRBJ1-1; D not certain. The CDR3 totals 15 residues. Germline CDR1 and CDR2: SGHAT and FQNNGV. V was trimmed by 1 base and J by 1 base, leaving 10 bases between them. In DNA form, the CDR3 reads TGTGCCAGCAGCTTAGCTCGGGTAAGGAACACTGAAGCTTTCTTT. As protein: CASSLARVRNTEAFF. Using reference TRBV11-2 and TRBJ1-1 for the parts outside the CDR3, the full variable domain is EAGVAQSPRYKIIEKRQSVAFWCNPISGHATLYWYQQILGQGPKLLIQFQNNGVVDDSQLPKDRFSAERLKGVDSTLKIQPAKLEDSAVYLCASSLARVRNTEAFFGQGTRLTVV.

The V and J genes are TRBV3-1 (or the pseudogene TRBV3-2) and TRBJ2-7; 10 positions agree with TRBD1. Germline V gene data show CDR1 as LGHDT and CDR2 as YNNKEL (reference sequence). The CDR3 has 14 amino acids. J gave up 6 bases and V 7 bases, and 9 bases lay outside the gene matches. In nucleotides, the CDR3 is TGTGCCAGCAAGACAGGGACAGGGGAGGTCGAGCAGTACTTC. Protein product: CASKTGTGEVEQYF.

V is TRBV11-2 and J is TRBJ2-2, with D tentatively TRBD2 (5 bases). The CDR3 spans 13 residues. Germline CDR1 is SGHAT and CDR2 is FQNNGV. Trimming took off 3 bases at V and 5 bases at J, with 7 bases between the two ends. CDR3 nucleotides: TGTGCCAGCAGCTTCACTAGTACCGGGGAGCTGTTTTTT. Amino acids: CASSFTSTGELFF.

Only one count was recorded for this clone. The V call is TRBV24-1, the J call TRBJ2-6, with 7 bases fitting TRBD1. Trimming removed 4 bases from V and 0 bases from J; junction bases left unmatched: 5. The CDR3 totals 17 residues. Looked up from germline, CDR1 is KGHDR and CDR2 is SFDVKD. CDR3 nucleotides: TGTGCCACCAGTGAGGGTGGGACAGCCTCTGGGGCCAACGTCCTGACTTTC. Protein sequence: CATSEGGTASGANVLTF.

The chain is built from TRBV28 and TRBJ2-7; possible D gene TRBD2, 7 bases. CDR3 length: 15 amino acids. Trimming pared 6 bases from V and 2 bases from J, leaving 17 bases between. Germline V gene data show CDR1 as MDHEN and CDR2 as SYDVKM. CDR3 coding DNA: TGTGCCAGCAGCCATGGGGGGGGGACACCCTACGAGCAGTACTTC. Translation gives CASSHGGGTPYEQYF.

The chain has TRBV4-2 and TRBJ2-2, with 10 bases fitting TRBD2. Germline V CDR1 and CDR2: LGHNA, YNFKEQ. This CDR3 has 16 amino acids. J lost 6 bases, V lost 0 bases, and 4 bases had no gene match. As DNA, the CDR3 is TGTGCCAGCAGCCAAGATCCCCTAGCGGGGGCCGGGGAGCTGTTTTTT. Protein sequence: CASSQDPLAGAGELFF.

The CDR3 loop is CASSKVQLEAFF. For the CDR3, the DNA is TGTGCCAGCAGCAAAGTACAGCTTGAAGCTTTCTTT. The chain recombines TRBV21-1 with TRBJ1-1; the table gives TRBD1 as D, unverified against the DNA. TRBV21-1 is recorded as a pseudogene. This CDR3 spans 12 amino acids.

J is TRBJ1-2 and V is TRBV12-5, with D uncertain. The CDR3 totals 12 residues. V lost 7 bases, J lost 4 bases, and 10 bases lay in between. In germline, CDR1 is LGHNT, CDR2 FRNRAP. Here the CDR3 reads CASAPGSYGYTF. DNA for the CDR3: TGTGCTAGTGCGCCAGGATCCTATGGCTACACCTTC.

The chain has TRBV6-5 and TRBJ1-2, with D perhaps TRBD1 (6 bases). Per the germline V gene, CDR1 is MNHEY and CDR2 is SVGAGI. The CDR3 spans 14 residues. V lost 5 bases to trimming and J lost 5 bases, with 15 bases between them. The CDR3 protein is CASSKTGSKYGYTF. The CDR3, as DNA: TGTGCCAGCAGTAAAACAGGGTCGAAGTATGGCTACACCTTC.

J is TRBJ2-3 and V is TRBV6-5, with 7 bases matching TRBD1. Germline assignment: CDR1 MNHEY and CDR2 SVGAGI. The CDR3 is 14 residues long. J was trimmed by 4 bases and V by 11 bases; bases with no gene match: 12. The CDR3 spells CAGKTGIMADTQYF. CDR3 sequence (DNA): TGTGCCGGTAAGACAGGGATCATGGCAGATACGCAGTATTTT.

V gene TRBV2 combines with J gene TRBJ1-6, with D maybe TRBD1 (5 bases). Germline V CDR1 and CDR2: SNHLY, FYNNEI. V shed 2 bases and J shed 5 bases, with 10 bases lying between them. CDR3 length: 15 residues. The CDR3 nucleotides are TGTGCCAGCAGTGAAAGGGGTACGAATAATTCACCCCTCCACTTT. Its translation: CASSERGTNNSPLHF. Drawing the rest from reference TRBV2 and TRBJ1-6, the complete variable domain is EPEVTQTPSHQVTQMGQEVILRCVPISNHLYFYWYRQILGQKVEFLVSFYNNEISEKSEIFDDQFSVERPDGSNFTLKIRSTKLEDSAMYFCASSERGTNNSPLHFGNGTRLTVT.

This clone was counted only a few times. The V gene is TRBV6-5, the J gene TRBJ2-3; the D gene is possibly TRBD2 (6 bases). Germline CDR1 MNHEY, CDR2 SVGAGI. This CDR3 has 14 amino acids. The V end lost 7 bases, the J end lost 2 bases, and 13 bases lay between the germline ends. This CDR3 is CASTLTGVTDTQYF. The CDR3 DNA sequence: TGTGCCAGCACCCTTACGGGGGTCACAGATACGCAGTATTTT.

DNA for the CDR3: TGCGCCAGCAGCCCCGGACGGGGGGGAGGCTACACCTTC. Amino acid sequence: CASSPGRGGGYTF. This rearrangement joins TRBV5-1 to TRBJ1-2, with a weak D call TRBD1 (5 bases). The CDR3 has 13 residues. Germline CDR1 and CDR2: SGHRS and YFSETQ. V gave up 4 bases and J gave up 8 bases, with 15 bases separating them.

The V call is TRBV27, the J call TRBJ1-1; tentative D call: TRBD1 (5 bases). CDR1 and CDR2 from the germline V gene are MNHEY and SMNVEV (reference sequence). The germline V and J ends were trimmed by 3 bases and 3 bases, with 11 bases remaining between them. The CDR3 has 14 amino acids. CDR3 loop: CASSFWGGDTEAFF. As DNA, the CDR3 is TGTGCCAGCAGTTTTTGGGGGGGAGACACTGAAGCTTTCTTT.

The rearrangement uses TRBV30 and TRBJ2-3, with D perhaps matching TRBD2 (6 bases). V gave up 4 bases and J gave up 2 bases, with 13 bases separating them. The length of the CDR3 is 14 residues. Per the germline V gene, CDR1 is GTSNPN and CDR2 is SVGIG (reference sequence). CDR3 amino acids: CAWNSAGFTDTQYF. DNA for the CDR3: TGTGCCTGGAATTCGGCGGGGTTCACAGATACGCAGTATTTT.

This chain joins TRBV19 and TRBJ1-5, with TRBD1 as a possible D gene (5 bases). V lost 9 bases and J 3 bases, leaving 15 bases between the germline ends. Looked up from germline, CDR1 is LNHDA and CDR2 is SQIVND (reference sequence). The CDR3 spans 14 residues. DNA of the CDR3: TGTGCCAGCCAAGGAGGGGCGGTCAATCAGCCCCAGCATTTT. This codes for CASQGGAVNQPQHF.

CDR3: CASSVQGFGQYF. In DNA form, the CDR3 reads TGTGCCAGCAGCGTACAGGGTTTCGGGCAGTACTTC. The rearrangement joins TRBV7-9 to TRBJ2-7; a possible D gene is TRBD1 (6 bases). Trimming took 5 bases from V and 9 from J, leaving 14 bases between them. This CDR3 region has 12 residues. Looked up from germline, CDR1 is SEHNR and CDR2 is FQNEAQ (reference sequence).

This clone was seen just once. This chain links TRBV7-3 with TRBJ2-5, with 11 bases matching TRBD1. V gave up 5 bases and J gave up 5 bases; unmatched junction bases: 7. The CDR3 is made up of 15 amino acids. Germline CDR1 SGHTA, CDR2 FQGTGA. CDR3 coding DNA: TGTGCCAGCAGCACCCGGACAGGGGGCGTCGAGACCCAGTACTTC. Translation gives CASSTRTGGVETQYF.